This T cell receptor (beta chain) was sequenced for a study of monozygotic twins with inflammatory bowel disease. As regards this clonotype: The antigen is not known.

Each UMI, carrying a 6-nucleotide sample barcode, came from template switching. Nested amplification of TCRalpha and TCRbeta cDNA involved two PCRs of roughly 16 and 10 cycles. Each CDR3 protein gets one entry in TCRdb, which reprocessed the 5' RACE reads and gives no DNA. Its listing shows around 450,000 distinct CDR3 sequences. Findings of the study overall: Inverse Simpson values showed less TCRbeta diversity in IBD patients than in their healthy co-twins. No distinction between different T cell subtypes was possible.

Germline V gene sequence: CDR1 SGHRS, CDR2 YFSETQ. This CDR3 comprises 16 residues. The TCR comes from a human donor with ulcerative colitis or Crohn's disease, or a healthy co-twin of an affected twin (not recorded which). Material for sequencing was blood. The J gene is TRBJ2-3, the V gene TRBV5-1; TCRdb gives TRBD2 as the D gene, but with no DNA this cannot be confirmed. The CDR3 sequence: CASSTPSSGRGGTQYF.